Below, 7 T cell receptor beta chains from the same sample are listed, as sequenced in a study of identical twins. TCRdb re-called the 5' RACE reads with MiXCR, one entry per CDR3 protein. The sample lists under 800,000 distinct CDR3 sequences; 21% were seen once. The same data also went into a second study, on T cells expressing NK-cell markers.

Sequenced sample: PBMCs. The receptors were gathered from a woman between 18 and 29 years old in good health.

The V gene is TRBV29-1, the J gene TRBJ1-5; D remains ambiguous. V was shortened by 7 bases and J by 6 bases, with 13 bases between the two germline ends. Germline CDR1 is SQVTM and CDR2 is ANQGSEA. This CDR3 contains 12 residues. DNA of the CDR3: TGCAGCGCTGGCCGTTGGGGTCAGCCCCAGCATTTT. Its translation: CSAGRWGQPQHF.

The V call is TRBV10-1, the J call TRBJ2-7; tentative D call: TRBD2 (6 bases). The V gene's germline CDR1 is WNHNN and CDR2 SYGVQD (reference sequence). CDR3 length: 14 amino acids. Trimming shortened V by 3 bases and J by 6 bases, and 15 bases separated the two germline ends. The CDR3 protein is CASSELRESLEQYF. The CDR3 coding sequence is TGCGCCAGCAGTGAATTGCGGGAATCCCTCGAGCAGTACTTC.

This clonotype was found a few times. The chain has TRBV15 and TRBJ2-5; 7 positions match TRBD2. The CDR3 extends over 18 amino acids. Germline V lookup: CDR1 LNHNV, CDR2 YYDKDF (reference sequence). The trim removed 0 bases at V and 7 bases at J, leaving 17 bases unmatched. As DNA, the CDR3 is TGTGCCACCAGCAGAGATCGTGCTAGCGGATCCCCCCAGAGGACCCAGTACTTC. Translating gives CATSRDRASGSPQRTQYF.

There are many counts of this clonotype. This chain joins TRBV9 and TRBJ2-5; D may be TRBD1 (5 bases). V was cut by 1 base and J by 2 bases, with 9 bases left in between. The CDR3 has 14 residues. In germline, CDR1 is SGDLS, CDR2 YYNGEE. CDR3 bases: TGTGCCAGCAGCGTATACGGACAACAAGAGACCCAGTACTTC. The encoded protein is CASSVYGQQETQYF.

CDR3: CASSLNEGLNYGYTF. In DNA form, the CDR3 reads TGTGCCAGCAGCTTAAATGAGGGCCTTAACTATGGCTACACCTTC. V is TRBV7-9 and J is TRBJ1-2; D call uncertain. Per the germline V gene, CDR1 is SEHNR and CDR2 is FQNEAQ (reference sequence). V shed 2 bases and J shed 1 base, with 11 bases lying between them. The CDR3 has 15 residues.

CDR3 DNA: TGCAGTGCGCCCCCTGGCGGGGGGTACTCCTACAATGAGCAGTTCTTC. This sequence encodes CSAPPGGGYSYNEQFF. The rearrangement uses TRBV20-1 and TRBJ2-1, with TRBD2 matching 8 bases. The germline V gene encodes CDR1 DFQATT and CDR2 SNEGSKA (reference sequence). This CDR3 contains 16 residues. Trimming took 6 bases from V and 0 from J; bases not matched to a gene: 10.

The chain joins TRBV20-1 to TRBJ2-7, with 9 bases identical to TRBD2. This CDR3 spans 15 amino acids. From germline, CDR1 is DFQATT and CDR2 SNEGSKA (reference sequence). With V trimmed by 6 bases and J by 4 bases, 13 bases remained unmatched. CDR3 region: CSAPGSASGTYEQYF. The CDR3 DNA is TGCAGTGCCCCCGGTAGTGCTAGCGGGACGTACGAGCAGTACTTC.